The 14 T cell receptor beta chains listed next were all sequenced from one sample in a study of control samples from healthy donors and cancer patients. Assay: immunoSEQ multiplex PCR; the TCRdb copy retains only in-frame clones and omits some. The table lists tens of thousands of clones, less than 90% of them singletons. Sequencing was done on a sample of PBMCs. The receptor set was obtained from a woman aged 45-65 years with colorectal cancer.

This chain uses TRBV7-2 with TRBJ1-1; D is possibly TRBD1 (5 bases). The germline CDR1 and CDR2 sequences are SGHTA and FQGNSA. The CDR3 extends over 14 amino acids. Deletions cut 5 bases from V and 3 bases from J, with 13 bases between. CDR3 nucleotide sequence: TGTGCCAGCAGCCGGGGGGTTGGAGACACTGAAGCTTTCTTT. Translating gives CASSRGVGDTEAFF. The whole variable domain, filled in from reference TRBV7-2 and TRBJ1-1, reads GAGVSQSPSNKVTEKGKDVELRCDPISGHTALYWYRQSLGQGLEFLIYFQGNSAPDKSGLPSDRFSAERTGGSVSTLTIQRTQQEDSAVYLCASSRGVGDTEAFFGQGTRLTVV.

The J gene is TRBJ2-5, the V gene TRBV9; either TRBD1 or TRBD2 may fit D (6 bases each). The V gene lost 0 bases and the J gene lost 4 bases, with 13 bases spanning the gap. Germline V CDR1 and CDR2: SGDLS, YYNGEE. The CDR3 covers 15 residues. In nucleotides, the CDR3 is TGTGCCAGCAGCGTAGAGAACGGGGGCACAGAGACCCAGTACTTC. Protein sequence: CASSVENGGTETQYF.

The chain combines TRBV28 with TRBJ2-4; D may be TRBD1 (5 bases). The CDR3 is made up of 14 amino acids. From germline, CDR1 is MDHEN and CDR2 SYDVKM. The germline V and J ends were trimmed by 4 bases and 7 bases, with 14 bases remaining between them. As DNA, the CDR3 is TGTGCCAGCAGTTCGACAGACAACGTTAACATTCAGTACTTC. Amino acids: CASSSTDNVNIQYF.

This chain joins TRBV6-5 and TRBJ2-1; TRBD1 aligns across 9 bases. CDR3 length: 15 amino acids. CDR1 and CDR2 (germline): MNHEY, SVGAGI. V gave up 6 bases and J gave up 3 bases; unmatched junction bases: 6. The CDR3: CASSRGQGHYNEQFF. CDR3 sequence (DNA): TGTGCCAGCAGCCGAGGACAGGGGCACTACAATGAGCAGTTCTTC.

The CDR3 here is CAWHTGTRNSGNTIYF. The CDR3, as DNA: TGTGCCTGGCATACAGGGACAAGAAACTCTGGAAACACCATATATTTT. V usage is TRBV30 and J usage is TRBJ1-3; D perhaps matches TRBD1 (6 bases). Trimming removed 5 bases at V and 0 bases at J, with 17 bases between. The germline gives CDR1 GTSNPN, CDR2 SVGIG (reference sequence). The CDR3 runs 16 residues.

The chain joins TRBV2 to TRBJ1-4; no clear D gene. This CDR3 spans 14 amino acids. Germline V lookup: CDR1 SNHLY, CDR2 FYNNEI. Between the trimmed V and J ends, which lost 6 bases and 4 bases, there was a span of 12 bases. As DNA, the CDR3 is TGTGCCAGCAGGTTCGACTTTAATAATGAAAAACTGTTTTTT. Amino acid sequence: CASRFDFNNEKLFF.

In this sample, this clone turned up once. V is TRBV6-6 and J is TRBJ1-6; no firm D call. Germline lookup yields CDR1 MNHNY and CDR2 SVGAGI (reference sequence). The CDR3 loop spans 15 amino acids. Trimming took off 6 bases at V and 10 bases at J, with 19 bases between the two ends. The CDR3 reads CASRNSGQRQSPLHF. CDR3 nucleotide sequence: TGTGCCAGCAGAAACAGTGGGCAGCGTCAATCACCCCTCCACTTT.

The rearrangement joins TRBV28 to TRBJ1-1; D call uncertain. The V end was cut by 6 bases, the J end by 6 bases, with 11 bases between. There are 12 residues in the CDR3. Germline V gives CDR1 MDHEN, CDR2 SYDVKM. CDR3 nucleotides: TGTGCCAGCAGCCTGAAGGCCTCTGAAGCTTTCTTT. Protein product: CASSLKASEAFF. Full variable domain (rest looked up from reference TRBV28 and TRBJ1-1): DVKVTQSSRYLVKRTGEKVFLECVQDMDHENMFWYRQDPGLGLRLIYFSYDVKMKEKGDIPEGYSVSREKKERFSLILESASTNQTSMYLCASSLKASEAFFGQGTRLTVV.

This rearrangement joins TRBV6-2 or TRBV6-3 to TRBJ1-2; the D is unclear. V dropped 0 bases and J dropped 2 bases, with 7 bases sitting between them. Looked up from germline, CDR1 is MNHEY and CDR2 is SVGEGT. This CDR3 is built from 14 residues. CDR3 nucleotide sequence: TGTGCCAGCAGTTACTCAAGAGGGAACTATGGCTACACCTTC. It encodes CASSYSRGNYGYTF.

This chain connects TRBV5-6 to TRBJ2-7, with D possibly matching TRBD1 (5 bases). Germline V CDR1 and CDR2: SGHDT, YYEEEE. V was pared by 1 base and J by 5 bases, with 16 bases between. The CDR3 loop spans 15 amino acids. The CDR3 region is CASSLFQGVGDEQYV. The CDR3 DNA reads TGTGCCAGCAGCTTGTTCCAGGGTGTGGGTGACGAGCAGTACGTC.

The genes are TRBV19 and TRBJ1-1, with no clear D. Germline assignment: CDR1 LNHDA and CDR2 SQIVND (reference sequence). Trimming took 6 bases from V and 0 from J, leaving 17 bases between them. This CDR3 region has 16 residues. The CDR3 is CASRGQAILMNTEAFF. The CDR3 coding sequence is TGTGCCAGTAGAGGGCAGGCGATCCTGATGAACACTGAAGCTTTCTTT.

Written as DNA, the CDR3 is TGTGCCAGCAGCCAAGGGACAGGGAACACTGAAGCTTTCTTT. Protein: CASSQGTGNTEAFF. The chain links TRBV3-1 (or the pseudogene TRBV3-2) to TRBJ1-1; TRBD1 agrees at 7 bases. The CDR3 is made up of 14 amino acids. The V gene end was trimmed by 1 base and the J gene end by 1 base; junction bases not matched to a gene: 0. The germline gives CDR1 LGHDT, CDR2 YNNKEL (reference sequence).

The V gene is TRBV19, the J gene TRBJ1-1; 9 bases agree with TRBD1. J was trimmed by 5 bases and V by 5 bases; bases with no gene match: 6. This CDR3 comprises 14 residues. The V gene's germline CDR1 is LNHDA and CDR2 SQIVND (reference sequence). The CDR3 region has the DNA TGTGCCAGTAGTCTACAGGGGGCGAATACTGAAGCTTTCTTT. It specifies CASSLQGANTEAFF. Together with reference TRBV19 and TRBJ1-1, the CDR3 gives the full variable domain: DGGITQSPKYLFRKEGQNVTLSCEQNLNHDAMYWYRQDPGQGLRLIYYSQIVNDFQKGDIAEGYSVSREKKESFPLTVTSAQKNPTAFYLCASSLQGANTEAFFGQGTRLTVV.

V is TRBV5-8 and J is TRBJ1-1; the match to TRBD1 covers 8 bases. Germline V gene data show CDR1 as SGHTS and CDR2 as YDEGEE. After removal of 3 bases from V and 1 base from J, the junction contained 5 bases not matched to a gene. The CDR3 length is 15 residues. The CDR3 DNA reads TGTGCCAGCAGCTCTCGAGACAGGGGGAACACTGAAGCTTTCTTT. Translation gives CASSSRDRGNTEAFF.